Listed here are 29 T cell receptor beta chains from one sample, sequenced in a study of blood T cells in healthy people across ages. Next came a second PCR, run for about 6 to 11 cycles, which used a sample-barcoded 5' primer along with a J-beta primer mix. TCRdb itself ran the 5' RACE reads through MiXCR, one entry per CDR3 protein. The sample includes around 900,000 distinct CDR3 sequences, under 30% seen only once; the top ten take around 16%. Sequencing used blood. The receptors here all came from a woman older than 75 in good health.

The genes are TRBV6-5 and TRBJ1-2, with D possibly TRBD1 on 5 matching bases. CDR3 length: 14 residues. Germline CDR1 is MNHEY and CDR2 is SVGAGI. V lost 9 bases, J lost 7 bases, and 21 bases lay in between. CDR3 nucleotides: TGTGCCAGGTCGAGGAGGGGCGAAGGCGTTGGCTACACCTTC. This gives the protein CARSRRGEGVGYTF.

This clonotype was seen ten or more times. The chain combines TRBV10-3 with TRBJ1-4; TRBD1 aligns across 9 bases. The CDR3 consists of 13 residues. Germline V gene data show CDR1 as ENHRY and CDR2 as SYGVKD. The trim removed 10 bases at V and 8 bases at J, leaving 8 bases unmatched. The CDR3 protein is CATSGTGFEKLFF. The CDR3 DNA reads TGTGCCACTTCCGGGACAGGGTTCGAAAAACTGTTTTTT.

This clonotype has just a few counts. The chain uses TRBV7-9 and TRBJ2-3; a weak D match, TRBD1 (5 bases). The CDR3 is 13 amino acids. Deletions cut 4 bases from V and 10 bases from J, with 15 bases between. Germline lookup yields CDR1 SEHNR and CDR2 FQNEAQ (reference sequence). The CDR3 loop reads CASSSPGQEPQYF. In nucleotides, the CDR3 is TGTGCCAGCAGCTCCCCCGGACAAGAGCCGCAGTATTTT.

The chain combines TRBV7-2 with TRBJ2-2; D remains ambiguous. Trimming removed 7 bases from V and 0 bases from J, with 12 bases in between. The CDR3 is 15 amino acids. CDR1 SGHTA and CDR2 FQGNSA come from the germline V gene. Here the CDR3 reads CASNRVASNTGELFF. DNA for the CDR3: TGTGCCAGCAACCGGGTGGCATCGAACACCGGGGAGCTGTTTTTT.

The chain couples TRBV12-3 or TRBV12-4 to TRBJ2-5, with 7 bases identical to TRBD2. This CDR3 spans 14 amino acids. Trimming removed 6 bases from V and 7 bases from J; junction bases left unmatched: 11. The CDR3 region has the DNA TGTGCCAGCAGCCATAGCGGGTCCCAGGGGACCCAGTACTTC. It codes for CASSHSGSQGTQYF.

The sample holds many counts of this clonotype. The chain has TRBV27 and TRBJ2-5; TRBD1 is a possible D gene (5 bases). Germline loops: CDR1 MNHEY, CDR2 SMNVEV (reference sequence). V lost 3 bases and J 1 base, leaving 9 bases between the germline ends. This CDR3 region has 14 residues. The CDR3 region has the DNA TGTGCCAGCAGTTTCACACAGGCCCAAGAGACCCAGTACTTC. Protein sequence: CASSFTQAQETQYF.

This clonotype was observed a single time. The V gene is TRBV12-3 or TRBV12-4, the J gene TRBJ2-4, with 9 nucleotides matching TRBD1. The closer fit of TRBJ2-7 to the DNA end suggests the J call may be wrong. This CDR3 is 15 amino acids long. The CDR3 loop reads CASSPRTGVRYEQYF. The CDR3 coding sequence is TGTGCCAGCAGTCCCAGGACAGGGGTGAGGTACGAGCAGTACTTC.

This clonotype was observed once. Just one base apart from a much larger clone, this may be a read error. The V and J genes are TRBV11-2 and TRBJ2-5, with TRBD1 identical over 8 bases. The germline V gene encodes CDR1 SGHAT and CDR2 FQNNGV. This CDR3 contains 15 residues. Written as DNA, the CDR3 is TGTGCCAGCAGGGAAGGACAGGGATTTCAAGAGACCCGGTACTTC. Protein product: CASREGQGFQETRYF.

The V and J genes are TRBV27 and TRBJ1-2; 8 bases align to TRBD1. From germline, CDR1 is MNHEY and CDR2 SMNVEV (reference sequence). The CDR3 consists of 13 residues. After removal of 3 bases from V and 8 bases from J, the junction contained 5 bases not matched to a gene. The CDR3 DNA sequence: TGTGCCAGCAGTTTTGCAGGGGGCCGAGGCTACACCTTC. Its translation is CASSFAGGRGYTF.

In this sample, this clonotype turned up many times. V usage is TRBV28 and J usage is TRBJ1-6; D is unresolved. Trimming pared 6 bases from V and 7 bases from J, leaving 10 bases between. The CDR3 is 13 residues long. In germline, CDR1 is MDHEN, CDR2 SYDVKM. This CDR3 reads CASSETFNSPLHF. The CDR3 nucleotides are TGTGCCAGCAGCGAGACGTTCAATTCACCCCTCCACTTT.

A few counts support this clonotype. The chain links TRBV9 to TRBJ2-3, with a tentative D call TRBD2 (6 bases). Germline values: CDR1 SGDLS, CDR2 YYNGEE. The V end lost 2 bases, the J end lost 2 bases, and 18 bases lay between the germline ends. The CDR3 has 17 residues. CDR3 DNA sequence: TGTGCCAGCAGCGTTAGAAGGGACTCGACAACCACAGATACGCAGTATTTT. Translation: CASSVRRDSTTTDTQYF.

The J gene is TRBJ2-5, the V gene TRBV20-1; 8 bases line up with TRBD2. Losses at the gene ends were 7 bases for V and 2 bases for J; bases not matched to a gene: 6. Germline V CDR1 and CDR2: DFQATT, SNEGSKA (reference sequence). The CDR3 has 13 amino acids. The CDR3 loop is CSGRGGTQETQYF. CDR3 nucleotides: TGCAGTGGCCGGGGGGGGACACAAGAGACCCAGTACTTC.

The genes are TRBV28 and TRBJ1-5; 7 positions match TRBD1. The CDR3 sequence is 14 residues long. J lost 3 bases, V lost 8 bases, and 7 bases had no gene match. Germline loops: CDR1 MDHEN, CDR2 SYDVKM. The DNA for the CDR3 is TGTGCCAGCGGGTCGACAGGGACCAATCAGCCCCAGCATTTT. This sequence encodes CASGSTGTNQPQHF. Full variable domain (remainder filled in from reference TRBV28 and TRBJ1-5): DVKVTQSSRYLVKRTGEKVFLECVQDMDHENMFWYRQDPGLGLRLIYFSYDVKMKEKGDIPEGYSVSREKKERFSLILESASTNQTSMYLCASGSTGTNQPQHFGDGTRLSIL.

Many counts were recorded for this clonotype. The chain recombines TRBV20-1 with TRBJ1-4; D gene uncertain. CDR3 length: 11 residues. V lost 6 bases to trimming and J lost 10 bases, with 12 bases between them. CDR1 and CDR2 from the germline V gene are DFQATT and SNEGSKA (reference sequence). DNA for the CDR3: TGCAGTGCGCCAAATCAGAGAAAACTGTTTTTT. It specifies CSAPNQRKLFF.

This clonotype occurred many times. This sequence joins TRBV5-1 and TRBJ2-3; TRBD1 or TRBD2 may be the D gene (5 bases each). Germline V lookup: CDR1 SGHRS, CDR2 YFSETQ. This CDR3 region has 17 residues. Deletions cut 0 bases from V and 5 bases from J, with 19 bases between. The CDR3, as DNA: TGCGCCAGCAGCTTGGCTGGGGGACCACCCTCGGGAGATACGCAGTATTTT. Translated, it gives CASSLAGGPPSGDTQYF.

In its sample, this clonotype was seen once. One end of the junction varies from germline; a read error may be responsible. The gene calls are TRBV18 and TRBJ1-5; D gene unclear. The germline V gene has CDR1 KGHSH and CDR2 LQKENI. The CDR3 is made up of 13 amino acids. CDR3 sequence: CAGSPDQDQPQHF. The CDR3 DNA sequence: TGTGCCGGCTCACCAGATCAGGATCAGCCCCAGCATTTT.

DNA of the CDR3: TGTGCCAGCAGTACAGTAGACAGCCAGGGGACCCAGTACTTC. This translates into CASSTVDSQGTQYF. This chain joins TRBV27 and TRBJ2-5; D might be TRBD1 (5 bases). The germline CDR1 and CDR2 sequences are MNHEY and SMNVEV (reference sequence). This CDR3 is built from 14 residues. The V and J ends lost 5 bases and 7 bases respectively, with 17 bases between them.

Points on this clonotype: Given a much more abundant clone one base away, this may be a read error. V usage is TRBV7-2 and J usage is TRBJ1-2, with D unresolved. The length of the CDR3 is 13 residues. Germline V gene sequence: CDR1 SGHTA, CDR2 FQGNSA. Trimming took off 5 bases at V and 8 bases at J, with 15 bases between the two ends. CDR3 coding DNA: TGTGCCAGCAGCCCACAGAGACATTTAGGCTACACCTTC. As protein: CASSPQRHLGYTF.

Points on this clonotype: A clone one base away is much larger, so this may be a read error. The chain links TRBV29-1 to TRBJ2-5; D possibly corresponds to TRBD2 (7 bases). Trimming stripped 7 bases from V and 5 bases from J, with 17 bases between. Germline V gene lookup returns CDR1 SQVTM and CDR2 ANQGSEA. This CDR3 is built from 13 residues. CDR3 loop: CSAMRGGRETQYF. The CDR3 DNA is TGCAGCGCTATGAGGGGGGGCCGGGAGACCCAGTACTTC.

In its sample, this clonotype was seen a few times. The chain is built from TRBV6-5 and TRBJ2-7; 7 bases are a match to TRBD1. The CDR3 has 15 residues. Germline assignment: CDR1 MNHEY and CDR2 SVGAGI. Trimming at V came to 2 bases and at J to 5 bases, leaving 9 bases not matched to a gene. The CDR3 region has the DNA TGTGCCAGCAGTTACGAGCGACAGGGAACGAACGAGCAGTACTTC. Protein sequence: CASSYERQGTNEQYF.

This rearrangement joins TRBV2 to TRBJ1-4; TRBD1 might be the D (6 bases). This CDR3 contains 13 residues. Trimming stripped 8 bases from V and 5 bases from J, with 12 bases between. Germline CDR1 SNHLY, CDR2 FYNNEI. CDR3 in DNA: TGTGCCAGCGGGGGGCAGGCAAATGAAAAACTGTTTTTT. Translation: CASGGQANEKLFF. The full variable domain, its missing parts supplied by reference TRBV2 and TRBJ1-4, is EPEVTQTPSHQVTQMGQEVILRCVPISNHLYFYWYRQILGQKVEFLVSFYNNEISEKSEIFDDQFSVERPDGSNFTLKIRSTKLEDSAMYFCASGGQANEKLFFGSGTQLSVL.

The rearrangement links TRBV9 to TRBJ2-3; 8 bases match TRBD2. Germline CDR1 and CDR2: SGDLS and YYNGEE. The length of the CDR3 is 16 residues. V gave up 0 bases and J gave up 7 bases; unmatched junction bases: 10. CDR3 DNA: TGTGCCAGCAGCGTAGAATCGGAGCGGGGGTCTAATACGCAGTATTTT. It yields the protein CASSVESERGSNTQYF.

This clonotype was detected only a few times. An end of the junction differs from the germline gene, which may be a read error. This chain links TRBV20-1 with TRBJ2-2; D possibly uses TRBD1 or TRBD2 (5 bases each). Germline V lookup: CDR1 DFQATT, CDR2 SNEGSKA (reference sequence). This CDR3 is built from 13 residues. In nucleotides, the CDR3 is TGCGGGGCCGGACTCTCCAACACCGGGGAGCGGTTTTTT. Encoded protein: CGAGLSNTGERFF.

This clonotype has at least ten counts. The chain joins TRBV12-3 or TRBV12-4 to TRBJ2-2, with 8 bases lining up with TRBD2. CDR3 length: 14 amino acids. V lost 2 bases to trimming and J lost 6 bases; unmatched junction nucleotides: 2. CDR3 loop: CASSLRGGPGELFF. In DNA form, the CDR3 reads TGTGCCAGCAGTTTACGGGGGGGGCCCGGGGAGCTGTTTTTT.

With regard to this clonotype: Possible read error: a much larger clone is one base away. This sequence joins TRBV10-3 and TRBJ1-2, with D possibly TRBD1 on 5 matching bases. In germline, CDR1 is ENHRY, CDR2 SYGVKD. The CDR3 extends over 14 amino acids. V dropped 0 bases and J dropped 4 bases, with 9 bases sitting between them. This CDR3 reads CAISESSQGYGYTF. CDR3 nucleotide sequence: TGTGCCATCAGTGAGTCGAGTCAGGGCTATGGCTACACCTTC.

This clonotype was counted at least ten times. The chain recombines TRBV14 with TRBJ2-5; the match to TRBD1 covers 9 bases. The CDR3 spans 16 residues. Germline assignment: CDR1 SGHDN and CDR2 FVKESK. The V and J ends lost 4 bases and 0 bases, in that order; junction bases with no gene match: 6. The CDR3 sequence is CASSLRTGVDQETQYF. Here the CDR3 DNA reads TGTGCCAGCAGCCTTCGGACAGGGGTGGACCAAGAGACCCAGTACTTC.

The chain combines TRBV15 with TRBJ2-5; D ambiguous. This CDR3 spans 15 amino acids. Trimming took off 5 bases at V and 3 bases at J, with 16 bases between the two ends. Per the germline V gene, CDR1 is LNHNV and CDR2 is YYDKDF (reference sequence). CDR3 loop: CATSGPGLLKETQYF. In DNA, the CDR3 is TGTGCCACCAGCGGACCGGGTCTACTCAAAGAGACCCAGTACTTC.

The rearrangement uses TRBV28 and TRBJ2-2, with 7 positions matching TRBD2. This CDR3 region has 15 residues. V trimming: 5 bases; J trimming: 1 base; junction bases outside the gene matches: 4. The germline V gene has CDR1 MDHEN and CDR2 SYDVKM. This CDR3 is CASSPQRGNTGELFF. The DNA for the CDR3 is TGTGCCAGCAGTCCCCAGCGGGGGAACACCGGGGAGCTGTTTTTT.

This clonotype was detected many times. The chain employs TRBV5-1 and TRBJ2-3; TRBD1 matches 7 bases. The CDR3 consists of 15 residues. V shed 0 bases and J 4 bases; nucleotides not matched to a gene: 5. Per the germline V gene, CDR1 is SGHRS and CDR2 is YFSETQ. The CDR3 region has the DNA TGCGCCAGCAGCTTGGCCCCGGGGACAGCAGATACGCAGTATTTT. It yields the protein CASSLAPGTADTQYF.